The 17 T cell receptor beta chains in this list originate from one sample, sequenced in a study of CD8 T cells in ankylosing spondylitis. TCRdb reprocessed the 5' RACE reads with MiXCR, giving one entry per CDR3 protein. The table records around 340,000 distinct CDR3 sequences, approximately 15% of them present only once. The sample comprised blood, either unsorted or a sorted T cell fraction (not recorded which). These receptors came from a male donor with ankylosing spondylitis or in good health (not recorded which).

The chain uses TRBV7-2 and TRBJ2-5; 8 bases align to TRBD1. Trimming took 3 bases from V and 4 from J; bases not matched to a gene: 4. The CDR3 is 14 amino acids. CDR1 is SGHTA, CDR2 FQGNSA, per germline. CDR3 DNA sequence: TGTGCCAGCAGCTTCCAGGGGGCACGAGAGACCCAGTACTTC. It codes for CASSFQGARETQYF.

This clonotype has more than one count but fewer than ten. The chain joins TRBV5-1 to TRBJ1-2, with a weak D call TRBD1 (5 bases). The V and J ends lost 4 bases and 1 base respectively, with 20 bases between them. The germline V gene has CDR1 SGHRS and CDR2 YFSETQ. The CDR3 has 17 amino acids. The CDR3 sequence: CASSPELRGSLNYGYTF. The DNA for the CDR3 is TGCGCCAGCAGCCCTGAACTACGGGGGAGTCTTAACTATGGCTACACCTTC.

The chain carries TRBV12-3 or TRBV12-4 and TRBJ1-6, with a weak D call TRBD1 (5 bases). The CDR3 is made up of 13 amino acids. V gave up 7 bases and J gave up 9 bases, with 13 bases separating them. CDR3 residues: CASTEMQGSPLHF. The DNA of the CDR3 is TGTGCCAGCACCGAAATGCAGGGTTCACCCCTCCACTTT.

The chain recombines TRBV27 with TRBJ2-3; D perhaps matches TRBD2 (5 bases). Looked up from germline, CDR1 is MNHEY and CDR2 is SMNVEV (reference sequence). V lost 2 bases and J lost 0, with 15 bases in between. This CDR3 comprises 17 residues. The CDR3: CASSLHRTGTSTDTQYF. The CDR3 DNA reads as TGTGCCAGCAGTTTACATCGGACTGGAACTAGCACAGATACGCAGTATTTT.

In its sample, this clonotype was seen a few times. This chain connects TRBV7-2 to TRBJ1-2; D not certain. This CDR3 contains 13 residues. The V end lost 5 bases, the J end lost 6 bases, and 13 bases lay between the germline ends. The germline gives CDR1 SGHTA, CDR2 FQGNSA. CDR3 in amino acids: CASSPDSSNGYTF. CDR3 bases: TGTGCCAGCAGCCCTGATAGTTCTAATGGCTACACCTTC.

This chain connects TRBV20-1 to TRBJ1-2, with D possibly being TRBD1 (6 bases). The germline gives CDR1 DFQATT, CDR2 SNEGSKA (reference sequence). V lost 3 bases to trimming and J lost 4 bases, with 15 bases between them. The CDR3 is 14 amino acids. The CDR3 spells CSARVVTGRYGYTF. The CDR3, as DNA: TGCAGTGCTAGGGTCGTAACAGGGCGCTATGGCTACACCTTC.

This chain connects TRBV19 to TRBJ2-6; D is ambiguous. V dropped 3 bases and J dropped 1 base, with 10 bases sitting between them. The CDR3 loop spans 16 amino acids. The germline V gene has CDR1 LNHDA and CDR2 SQIVND (reference sequence). The CDR3 region is CASSIRVLSGANVLTF. The CDR3 nucleotides read TGTGCCAGTAGTATTCGAGTTCTATCTGGGGCCAACGTCCTGACTTTC.

The chain carries TRBV6-2 or TRBV6-3 and TRBJ1-1; tentatively, D is TRBD1 (5 bases). V gave up 6 bases and J gave up 3 bases, with 17 bases separating them. The CDR3 has 15 amino acids. Germline V lookup: CDR1 MNHEY, CDR2 SVGEGT. The CDR3 is CASSTGAGLDTEAFF. CDR3 DNA sequence: TGTGCCAGCAGCACCGGTGCGGGGCTTGACACTGAAGCTTTCTTT.

This clonotype was detected a few times. The chain is built from TRBV12-3 or TRBV12-4 and TRBJ2-2; TRBD2 matches 8 bases. Trimming cost V 5 bases and J 4 bases; bases outside gene matches: 6. The CDR3 spans 15 residues. As DNA, the CDR3 is TGTGCCAGCAGTCCGCGGGGGGCGTCCACCGGGGAGCTGTTTTTT. Translating gives CASSPRGASTGELFF.

The rearrangement links TRBV2 to TRBJ2-4; 7 bases are a match to TRBD1. The ends lost 5 bases at V and 1 base at J; junction bases unmatched: 2. CDR3 length: 14 residues. Germline V gives CDR1 SNHLY, CDR2 FYNNEI. The CDR3: CASSTDRAKNIQYF. DNA of the CDR3: TGTGCCAGCAGTACGGACAGGGCCAAAAACATTCAGTACTTC.

This clonotype was picked up a small number of times. The chain carries TRBV12-3 or TRBV12-4 and TRBJ1-3, with 9 bases identical to TRBD1. The CDR3 sequence is 13 residues long. With 6 bases clipped from V and 9 bases from J, the junction kept 6 bases outside the gene matches. The CDR3 region has the DNA TGTGCCAGCAGCCAGGGACAGGGAGGCACCATATATTTT. It translates to CASSQGQGGTIYF.

V gene TRBV18 combines with J gene TRBJ2-2; 8 nucleotides line up with TRBD2. The junction had 2 bases not matched to a gene; V was cut back by 8 bases and J by 0 bases. The CDR3 totals 14 residues. Germline V gene data show CDR1 as KGHSH and CDR2 as LQKENI. The DNA of the CDR3 is TGTGCCAGCCTTAGCGGGGCGAACACCGGGGAGCTGTTTTTT. It codes for CASLSGANTGELFF.

This clonotype was counted only a few times. The gene calls are TRBV14 and TRBJ1-4, with no clear D. Germline loops: CDR1 SGHDN, CDR2 FVKESK. CDR3 length: 15 residues. V lost 0 bases, J lost 7 bases, and 12 bases lay in between. CDR3 DNA: TGTGCCAGCAGCCAAGAAAGCAGGTTGGGTGAAAAACTGTTTTTT. This encodes CASSQESRLGEKLFF.

V is TRBV19 and J is TRBJ2-2; no definite D call. V dropped 4 bases and J dropped 12 bases, with 12 bases sitting between them. The V gene's germline CDR1 is LNHDA and CDR2 SQIVND (reference sequence). The CDR3 spans 12 residues. The CDR3 here is CASSSGEEKLFF. The CDR3 coding sequence is TGTGCCAGTAGTAGTGGAGAGGAGAAGCTGTTTTTT.

This clonotype occurred a few times. This rearrangement joins TRBV5-1 to TRBJ2-7; weak D call: TRBD2 (5 bases). CDR1 is SGHRS and CDR2 is YFSETQ in the germline V gene. With 5 bases removed from V and 4 bases from J, the gap between germline ends came to 16 bases. This CDR3 is built from 14 residues. This CDR3 is CASRLSSGSYEQYF. DNA for the CDR3: TGCGCCAGCAGACTGTCGTCGGGGTCGTACGAGCAGTACTTC.

This clonotype was seen more than once but under ten times. The V gene is TRBV20-1, the J gene TRBJ1-2; 7 bases fit TRBD1. The CDR3 extends over 15 amino acids. The germline gives CDR1 DFQATT, CDR2 SNEGSKA (reference sequence). V shed 0 bases and J 3 bases; nucleotides not matched to a gene: 7. CDR3 sequence (DNA): TGCAGTGCTAGAGATCCCGGCGACAGGGACTATGGCTACACCTTC. Protein: CSARDPGDRDYGYTF.

The chain couples TRBV3-1 to TRBJ1-1; 7 positions agree with TRBD1. This CDR3 comprises 13 residues. V shed 4 bases, J shed 7 bases, and the junction held 6 bases outside the gene matches. The germline CDR1 and CDR2 sequences are LGHDT and YNNKEL (reference sequence). The CDR3 loop is CASSPRGDSEAFF. Written as DNA, the CDR3 is TGTGCCAGCAGCCCCCGCGGGGACAGTGAAGCTTTCTTT. Combining the CDR3 with reference TRBV3-1 and TRBJ1-1 gives the whole variable domain DTAVSQTPKYLVTQMGNDKSIKCEQNLGHDTMYWYKQDSKKFLKIMFSYNNKELIINETVPNRFSPKSPDKAHLNLHINSLELGDSAVYFCASSPRGDSEAFFGQGTRLTVV.